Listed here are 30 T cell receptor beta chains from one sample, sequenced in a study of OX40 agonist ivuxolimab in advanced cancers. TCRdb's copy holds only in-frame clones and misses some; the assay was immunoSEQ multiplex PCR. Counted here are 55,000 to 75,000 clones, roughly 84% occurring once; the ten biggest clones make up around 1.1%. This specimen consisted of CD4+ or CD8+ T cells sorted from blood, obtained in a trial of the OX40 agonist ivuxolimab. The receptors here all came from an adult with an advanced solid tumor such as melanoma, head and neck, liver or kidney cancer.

The CDR3 nucleotides read TGTGCCAGCAGCTTTTGGGACAGGGGCAATCAGCCCCAGCATTTT. It translates to CASSFWDRGNQPQHF. The chain employs TRBV5-6 and TRBJ1-5; 9 nucleotides agree with TRBD1. V shed 2 bases, J shed 2 bases, and the junction held 2 bases outside the gene matches. This CDR3 spans 15 amino acids. CDR1 is SGHDT and CDR2 is YYEEEE in the germline V gene.

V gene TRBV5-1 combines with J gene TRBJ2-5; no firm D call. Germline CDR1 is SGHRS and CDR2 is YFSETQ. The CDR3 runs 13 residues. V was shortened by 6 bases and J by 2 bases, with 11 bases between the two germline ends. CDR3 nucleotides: TGCGCCAGCAATCGAATAGGTCAAGAGACCCAGTACTTC. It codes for CASNRIGQETQYF.

In DNA form, the CDR3 reads TGTGCCAGCAGCCCCCTCCGGACTAGCGGGGGGGCGGAGGAGCAGTACTTC. Amino acid sequence: CASSPLRTSGGAEEQYF. V and J are TRBV7-2 and TRBJ2-7, with 15 bases lining up with TRBD2. The J segment lost 7 bases and the V segment lost 5 bases, leaving 12 bases of the junction unmatched. The CDR3 runs 17 residues. Germline V gives CDR1 SGHTA, CDR2 FQGNSA.

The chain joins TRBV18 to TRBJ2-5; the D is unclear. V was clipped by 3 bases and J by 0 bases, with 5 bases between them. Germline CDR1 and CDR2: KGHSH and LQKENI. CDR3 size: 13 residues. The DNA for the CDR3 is TGTGCCAGCTCACCCCAAAACCAAGAGACCCAGTACTTC. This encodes CASSPQNQETQYF.

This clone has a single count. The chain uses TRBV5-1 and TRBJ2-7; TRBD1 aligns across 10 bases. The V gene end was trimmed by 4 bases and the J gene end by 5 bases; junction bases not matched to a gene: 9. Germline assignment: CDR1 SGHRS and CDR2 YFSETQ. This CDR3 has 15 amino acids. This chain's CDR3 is CASSAATGGLNEQYF. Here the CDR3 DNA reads TGCGCCAGCAGCGCAGCGACAGGGGGCCTGAACGAGCAGTACTTC.

The CDR3 loop reads CASSQATGTGGRQPQHF. The CDR3 DNA sequence: TGTGCCAGCAGCCAAGCGACCGGGACAGGGGGCCGGCAGCCCCAGCATTTT. The chain links TRBV4-2 to TRBJ1-5; 12 positions match TRBD1. Losses at the gene ends were 1 base for V and 7 bases for J; bases not matched to a gene: 8. The CDR3 contains 17 residues. The germline CDR1 and CDR2 sequences are LGHNA and YNFKEQ.

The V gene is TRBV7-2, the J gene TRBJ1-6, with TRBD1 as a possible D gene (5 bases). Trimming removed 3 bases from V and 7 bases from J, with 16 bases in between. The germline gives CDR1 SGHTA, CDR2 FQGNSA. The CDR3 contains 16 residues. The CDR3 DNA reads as TGTGCCAGCAGCTTCGGGACCCTGAGACAGAATTCACCCCTCCACTTT. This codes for CASSFGTLRQNSPLHF. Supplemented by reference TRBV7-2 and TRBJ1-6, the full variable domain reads GAGVSQSPSNKVTEKGKDVELRCDPISGHTALYWYRQSLGQGLEFLIYFQGNSAPDKSGLPSDRFSAERTGGSVSTLTIQRTQQEDSAVYLCASSFGTLRQNSPLHFGNGTRLTVT.

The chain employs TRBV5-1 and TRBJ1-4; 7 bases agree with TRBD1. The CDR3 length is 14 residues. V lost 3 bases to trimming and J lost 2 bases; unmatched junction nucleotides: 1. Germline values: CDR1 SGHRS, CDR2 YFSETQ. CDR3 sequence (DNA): TGCGCCAGCAGCTCGGGACAGACTAATGAAAAACTGTTTTTT. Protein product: CASSSGQTNEKLFF.

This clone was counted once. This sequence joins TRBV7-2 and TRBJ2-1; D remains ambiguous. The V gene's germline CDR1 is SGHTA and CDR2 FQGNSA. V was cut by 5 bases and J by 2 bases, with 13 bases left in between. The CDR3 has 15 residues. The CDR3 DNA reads TGTGCCAGCAGCCTCGATAGCACTCCCTACAATGAGCAGTTCTTC. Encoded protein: CASSLDSTPYNEQFF.

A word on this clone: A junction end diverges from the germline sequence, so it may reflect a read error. The CDR3 loop reads CASSYPQGPNEKLFF. CDR3 sequence (DNA): TGTGCCAGCAGTTACCCCCAGGGCCCTAACGAAAAACTGTTTTTT. The gene calls are TRBV6-6 and TRBJ1-4; TRBD1 might be the D (5 bases). This CDR3 has 15 amino acids. CDR1 and CDR2 from the germline V gene are MNHNY and SVGAGI (reference sequence).

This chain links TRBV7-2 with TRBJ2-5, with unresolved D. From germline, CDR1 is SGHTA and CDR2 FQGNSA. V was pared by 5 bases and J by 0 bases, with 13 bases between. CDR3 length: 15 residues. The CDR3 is CASSANTAYQETQYF. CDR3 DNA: TGTGCCAGCAGCGCGAACACAGCGTACCAAGAGACCCAGTACTTC.

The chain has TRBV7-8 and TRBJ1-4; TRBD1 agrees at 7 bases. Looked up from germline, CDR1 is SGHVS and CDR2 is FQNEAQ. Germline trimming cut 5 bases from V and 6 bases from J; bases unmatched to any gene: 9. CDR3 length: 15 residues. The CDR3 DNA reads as TGTGCCAGCAGCACACAGGGGTTGTGGCATGAAAAACTGTTTTTT. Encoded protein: CASSTQGLWHEKLFF.

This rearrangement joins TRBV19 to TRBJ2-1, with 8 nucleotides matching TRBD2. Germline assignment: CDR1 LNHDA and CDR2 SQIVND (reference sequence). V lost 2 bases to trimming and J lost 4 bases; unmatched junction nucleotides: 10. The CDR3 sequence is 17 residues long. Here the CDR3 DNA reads TGTGCCAGTAGTATATATCTAGCGGGTACAAAATACAATGAGCAGTTCTTC. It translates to CASSIYLAGTKYNEQFF. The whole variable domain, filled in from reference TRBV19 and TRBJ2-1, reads DGGITQSPKYLFRKEGQNVTLSCEQNLNHDAMYWYRQDPGQGLRLIYYSQIVNDFQKGDIAEGYSVSREKKESFPLTVTSAQKNPTAFYLCASSIYLAGTKYNEQFFGPGTRLTVL.

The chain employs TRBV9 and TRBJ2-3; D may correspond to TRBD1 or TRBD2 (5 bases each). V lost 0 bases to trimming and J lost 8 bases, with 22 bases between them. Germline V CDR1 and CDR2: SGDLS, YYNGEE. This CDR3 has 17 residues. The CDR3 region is CASSVVSGTAGTSTQYF. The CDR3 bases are TGTGCCAGCAGCGTAGTGTCGGGGACGGCTGGAACTTCTACGCAGTATTTT.

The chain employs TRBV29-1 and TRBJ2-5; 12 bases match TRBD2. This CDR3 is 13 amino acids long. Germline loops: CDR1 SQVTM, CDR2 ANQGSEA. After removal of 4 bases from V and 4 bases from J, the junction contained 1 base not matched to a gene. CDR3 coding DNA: TGCAGCGTTGTGACTAGCGGGGGAGAGACCCAGTACTTC. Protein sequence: CSVVTSGGETQYF.

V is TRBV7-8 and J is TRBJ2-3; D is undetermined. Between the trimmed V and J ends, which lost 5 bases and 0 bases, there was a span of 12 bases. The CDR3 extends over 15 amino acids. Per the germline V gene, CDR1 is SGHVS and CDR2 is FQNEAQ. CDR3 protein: CASSPRPVSTDTQYF. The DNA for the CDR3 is TGTGCCAGCAGCCCCCGCCCGGTTAGCACAGATACGCAGTATTTT.

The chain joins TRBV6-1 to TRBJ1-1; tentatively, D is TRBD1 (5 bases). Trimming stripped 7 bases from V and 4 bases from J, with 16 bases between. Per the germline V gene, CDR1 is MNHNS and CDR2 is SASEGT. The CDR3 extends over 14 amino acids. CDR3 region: CASTTSAGGTEAFF. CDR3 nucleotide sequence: TGTGCCAGCACCACTTCGGCCGGGGGCACTGAAGCTTTCTTT.

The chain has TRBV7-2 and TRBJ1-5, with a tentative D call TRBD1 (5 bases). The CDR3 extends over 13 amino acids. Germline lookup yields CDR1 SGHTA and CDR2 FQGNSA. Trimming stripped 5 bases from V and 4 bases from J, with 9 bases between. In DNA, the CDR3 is TGTGCCAGCAGCGTCGACAGAAATCAGCCCCAGCATTTT. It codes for CASSVDRNQPQHF.

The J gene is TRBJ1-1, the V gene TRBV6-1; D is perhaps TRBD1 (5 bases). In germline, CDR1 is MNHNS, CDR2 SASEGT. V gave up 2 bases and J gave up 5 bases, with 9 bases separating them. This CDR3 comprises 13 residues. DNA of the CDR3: TGTGCCAGCAGTGAAAGGGGAGGGACTGAAGCTTTCTTT. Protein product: CASSERGGTEAFF.

The CDR3 spells CSGIEEGTGNTIYF. CDR3 in DNA: TGCAGCGGAATTGAGGAGGGAACTGGAAACACCATATATTTT. The chain is built from TRBV29-1 and TRBJ1-3; unclear D gene. The germline CDR1 and CDR2 sequences are SQVTM and ANQGSEA. Trimming shortened V by 7 bases and J by 2 bases, and 15 bases separated the two germline ends. CDR3 length: 14 amino acids. The whole variable domain, filled in from reference TRBV29-1 and TRBJ1-3, reads SAVISQKPSRDICQRGTSLTIQCQVDSQVTMMFWYRQQPGQSLTLIATANQGSEATYESGFVIDKFPISRPNLTFSTLTVSNMSPEDSSIYLCSGIEEGTGNTIYFGEGSWLTVV.

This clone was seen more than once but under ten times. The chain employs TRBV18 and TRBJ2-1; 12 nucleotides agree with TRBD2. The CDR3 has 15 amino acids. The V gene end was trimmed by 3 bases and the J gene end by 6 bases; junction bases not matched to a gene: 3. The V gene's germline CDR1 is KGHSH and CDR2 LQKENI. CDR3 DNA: TGTGCCAGCTCACCCCTAGCGGGGGGGGGCAATGAGCAGTTCTTC. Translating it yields CASSPLAGGGNEQFF.

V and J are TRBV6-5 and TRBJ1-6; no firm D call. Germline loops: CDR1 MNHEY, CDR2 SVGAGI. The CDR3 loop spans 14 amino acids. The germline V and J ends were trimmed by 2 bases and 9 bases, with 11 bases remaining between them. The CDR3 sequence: CASSYNGILSPLHF. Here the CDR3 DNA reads TGTGCCAGCAGTTACAATGGGATACTTTCACCCCTCCACTTT.

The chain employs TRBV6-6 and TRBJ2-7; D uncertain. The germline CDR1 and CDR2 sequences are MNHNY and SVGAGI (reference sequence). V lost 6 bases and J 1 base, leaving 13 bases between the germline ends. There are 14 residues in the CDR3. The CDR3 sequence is CASRKVSGSYEQYF. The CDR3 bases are TGTGCCAGCAGGAAAGTCTCGGGTTCCTACGAGCAGTACTTC.

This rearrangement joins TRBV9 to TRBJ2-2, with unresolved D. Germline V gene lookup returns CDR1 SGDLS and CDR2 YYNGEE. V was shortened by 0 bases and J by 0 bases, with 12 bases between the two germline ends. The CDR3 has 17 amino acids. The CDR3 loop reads CASSVAGQVSNTGELFF. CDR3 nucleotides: TGTGCCAGCAGCGTAGCTGGGCAGGTTTCGAACACCGGGGAGCTGTTTTTT.

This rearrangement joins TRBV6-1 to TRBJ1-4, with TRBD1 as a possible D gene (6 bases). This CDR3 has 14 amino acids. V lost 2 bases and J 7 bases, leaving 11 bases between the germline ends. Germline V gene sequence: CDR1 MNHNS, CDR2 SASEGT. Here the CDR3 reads CASSERGGGEKLFF. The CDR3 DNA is TGTGCCAGCAGTGAACGAGGGGGTGGTGAAAAACTGTTTTTT.

The CDR3 bases are TGTGCCAGCAGCTTGGTTGGTGAGGGTGGCTACACCTTC. Encoded protein: CASSLVGEGGYTF. The chain links TRBV5-6 to TRBJ1-2; D ambiguous. Between the trimmed V and J ends, which lost 0 bases and 7 bases, there was a span of 10 bases. This CDR3 spans 13 amino acids. Germline lookup yields CDR1 SGHDT and CDR2 YYEEEE.

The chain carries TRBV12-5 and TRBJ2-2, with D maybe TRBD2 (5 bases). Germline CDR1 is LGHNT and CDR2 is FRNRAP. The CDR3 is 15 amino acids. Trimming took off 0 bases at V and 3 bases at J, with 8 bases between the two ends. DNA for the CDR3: TGTGCTAGTGGTTTGGTACTAGGAGACACCGGGGAGCTGTTTTTT. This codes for CASGLVLGDTGELFF.

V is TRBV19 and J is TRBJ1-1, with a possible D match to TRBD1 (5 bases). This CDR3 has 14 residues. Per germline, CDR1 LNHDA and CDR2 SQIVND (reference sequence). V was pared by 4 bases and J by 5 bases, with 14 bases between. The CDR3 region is CASSTDGWGTEAFF. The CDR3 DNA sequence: TGTGCCAGTAGTACGGACGGGTGGGGGACTGAAGCTTTCTTT.

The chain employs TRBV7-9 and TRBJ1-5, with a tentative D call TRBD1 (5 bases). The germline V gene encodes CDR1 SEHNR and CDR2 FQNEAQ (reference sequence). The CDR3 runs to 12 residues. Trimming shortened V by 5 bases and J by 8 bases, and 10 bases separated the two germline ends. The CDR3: CASSIGGEPQHF. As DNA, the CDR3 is TGTGCCAGCAGCATTGGGGGGGAGCCCCAGCATTTT.

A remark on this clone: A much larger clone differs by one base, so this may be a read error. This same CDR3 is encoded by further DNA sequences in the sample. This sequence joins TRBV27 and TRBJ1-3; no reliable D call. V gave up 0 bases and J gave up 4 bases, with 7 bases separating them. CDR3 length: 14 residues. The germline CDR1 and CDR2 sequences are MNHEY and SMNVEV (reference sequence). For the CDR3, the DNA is TGTGCCAGCAGTTTATCCGGGTTAGGAAACACCATATATTTT. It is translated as CASSLSGLGNTIYF.